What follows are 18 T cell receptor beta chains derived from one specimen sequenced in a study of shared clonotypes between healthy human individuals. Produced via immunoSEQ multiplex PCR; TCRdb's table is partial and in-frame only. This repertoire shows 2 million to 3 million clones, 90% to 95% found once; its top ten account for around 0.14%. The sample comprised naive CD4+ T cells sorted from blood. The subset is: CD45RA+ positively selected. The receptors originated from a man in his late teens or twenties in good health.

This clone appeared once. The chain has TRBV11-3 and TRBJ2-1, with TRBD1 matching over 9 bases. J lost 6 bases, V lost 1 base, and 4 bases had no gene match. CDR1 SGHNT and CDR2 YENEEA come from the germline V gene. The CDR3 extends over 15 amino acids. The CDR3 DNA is TGTGCCAGCAGCTTAGCAGGACAGGGGAGCAATGAGCAGTTCTTC. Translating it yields CASSLAGQGSNEQFF.

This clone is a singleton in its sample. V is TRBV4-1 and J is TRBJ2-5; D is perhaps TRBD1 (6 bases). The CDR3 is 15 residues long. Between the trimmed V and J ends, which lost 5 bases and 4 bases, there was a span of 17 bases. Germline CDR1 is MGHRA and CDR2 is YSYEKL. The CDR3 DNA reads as TGCGCCAGCAGCTCATCCGGGACAACCTTAGAGACCCAGTACTTC. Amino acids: CASSSSGTTLETQYF.

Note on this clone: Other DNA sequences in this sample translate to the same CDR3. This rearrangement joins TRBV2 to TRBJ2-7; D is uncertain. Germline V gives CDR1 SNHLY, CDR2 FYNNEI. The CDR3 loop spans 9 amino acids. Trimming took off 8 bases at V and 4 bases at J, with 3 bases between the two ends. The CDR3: CASGYEQYF. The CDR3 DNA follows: TGTGCCAGCGGGTACGAGCAGTACTTC. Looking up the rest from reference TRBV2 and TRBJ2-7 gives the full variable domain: EPEVTQTPSHQVTQMGQEVILRCVPISNHLYFYWYRQILGQKVEFLVSFYNNEISEKSEIFDDQFSVERPDGSNFTLKIRSTKLEDSAMYFCASGYEQYFGPGTRLTVT.

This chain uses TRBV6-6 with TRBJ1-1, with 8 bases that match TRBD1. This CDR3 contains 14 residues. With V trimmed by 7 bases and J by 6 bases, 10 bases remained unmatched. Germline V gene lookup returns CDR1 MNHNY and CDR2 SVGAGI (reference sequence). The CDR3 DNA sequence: TGTGCCAGCACCCGACAGGGGAAGGCGTCTGAAGCTTTCTTT. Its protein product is CASTRQGKASEAFF.

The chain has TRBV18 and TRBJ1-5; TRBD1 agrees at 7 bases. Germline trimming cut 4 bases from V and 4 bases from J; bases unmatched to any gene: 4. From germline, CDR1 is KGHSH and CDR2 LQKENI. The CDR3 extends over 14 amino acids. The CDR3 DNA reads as TGTGCCAGCTCACTTGGGACAGCTAATCAGCCCCAGCATTTT. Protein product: CASSLGTANQPQHF.

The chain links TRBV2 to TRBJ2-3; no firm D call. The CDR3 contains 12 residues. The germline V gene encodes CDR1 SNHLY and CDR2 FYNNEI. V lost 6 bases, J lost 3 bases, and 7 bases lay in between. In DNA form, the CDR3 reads TGTGCCAGCAGGGTAGGGACAGATACGCAGTATTTT. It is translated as CASRVGTDTQYF.

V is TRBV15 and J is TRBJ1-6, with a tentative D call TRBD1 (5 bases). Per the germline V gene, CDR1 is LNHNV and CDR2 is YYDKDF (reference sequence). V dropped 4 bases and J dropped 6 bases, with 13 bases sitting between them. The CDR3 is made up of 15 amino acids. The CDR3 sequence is CATSMQGGTNSPLHF. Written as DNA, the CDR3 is TGTGCCACCAGCATGCAGGGAGGTACTAATTCACCCCTCCACTTT. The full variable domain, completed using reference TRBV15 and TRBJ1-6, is DAMVIQNPRYQVTQFGKPVTLSCSQTLNHNVMYWYQQKSSQAPKLLFHYYDKDFNNEADTPDNFQSRRPNTSFCFLDIRSPGLGDTAMYLCATSMQGGTNSPLHFGNGTRLTVT.

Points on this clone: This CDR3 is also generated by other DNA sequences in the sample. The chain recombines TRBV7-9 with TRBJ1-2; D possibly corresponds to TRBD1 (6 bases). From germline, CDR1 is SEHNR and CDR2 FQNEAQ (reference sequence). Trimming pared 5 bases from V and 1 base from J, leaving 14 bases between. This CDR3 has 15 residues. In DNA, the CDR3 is TGTGCCAGCAGCCCACCACAGGGAAGTAACTATGGCTACACCTTC. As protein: CASSPPQGSNYGYTF. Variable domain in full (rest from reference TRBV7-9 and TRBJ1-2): DTGVSQNPRHKITKRGQNVTFRCDPISEHNRLYWYRQTLGQGPEFLTYFQNEAQLEKSRLLSDRFSAERPKGSFSTLEIQRTEQGDSAMYLCASSPPQGSNYGYTFGSGTRLTVV.

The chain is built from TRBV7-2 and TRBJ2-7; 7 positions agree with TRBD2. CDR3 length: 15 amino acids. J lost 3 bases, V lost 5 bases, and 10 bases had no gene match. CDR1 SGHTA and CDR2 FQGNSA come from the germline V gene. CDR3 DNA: TGTGCCAGCAGCACCGGGGGGTCCGCCATCTACGAGCAGTACTTC. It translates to CASSTGGSAIYEQYF.

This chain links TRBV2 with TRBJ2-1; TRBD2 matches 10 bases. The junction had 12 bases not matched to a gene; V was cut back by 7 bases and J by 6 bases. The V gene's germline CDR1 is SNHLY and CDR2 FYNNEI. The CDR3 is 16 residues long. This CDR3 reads CASNRDRLAGLNEQFF. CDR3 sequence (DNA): TGTGCCAGCAACCGGGACAGACTAGCGGGTCTCAATGAGCAGTTCTTC.

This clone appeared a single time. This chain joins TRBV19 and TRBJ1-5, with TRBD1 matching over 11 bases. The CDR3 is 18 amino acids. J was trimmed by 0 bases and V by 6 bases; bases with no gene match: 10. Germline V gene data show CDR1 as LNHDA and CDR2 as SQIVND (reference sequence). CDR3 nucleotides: TGTGCCAGTAGCACCGGGACAGGGGGATTTTATAGCAATCAGCCCCAGCATTTT. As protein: CASSTGTGGFYSNQPQHF.

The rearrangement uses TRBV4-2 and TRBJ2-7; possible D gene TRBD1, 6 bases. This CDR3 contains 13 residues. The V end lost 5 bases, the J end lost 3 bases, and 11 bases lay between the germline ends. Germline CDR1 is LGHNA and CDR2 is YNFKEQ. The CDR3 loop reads CASSDRTLYEQYF. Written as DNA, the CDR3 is TGTGCCAGCAGCGACAGGACCCTCTACGAGCAGTACTTC.

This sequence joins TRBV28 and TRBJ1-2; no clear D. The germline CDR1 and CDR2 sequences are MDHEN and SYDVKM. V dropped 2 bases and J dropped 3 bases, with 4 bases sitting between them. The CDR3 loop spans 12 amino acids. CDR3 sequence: CASSLQYYGYTF. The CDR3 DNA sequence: TGTGCCAGCAGTTTACAGTACTATGGCTACACCTTC.

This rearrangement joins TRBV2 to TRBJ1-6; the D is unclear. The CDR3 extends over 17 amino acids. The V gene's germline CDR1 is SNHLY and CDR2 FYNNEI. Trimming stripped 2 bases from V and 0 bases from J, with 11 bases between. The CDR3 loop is CASSERQSSSYNSPLHF. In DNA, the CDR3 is TGTGCCAGCAGTGAAAGGCAGTCGAGCTCCTATAATTCACCCCTCCACTTT.

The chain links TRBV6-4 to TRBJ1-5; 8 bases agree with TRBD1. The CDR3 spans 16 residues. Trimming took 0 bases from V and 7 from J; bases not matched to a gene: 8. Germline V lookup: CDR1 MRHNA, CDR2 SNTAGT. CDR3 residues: CASSDSPGQGGQPQHF. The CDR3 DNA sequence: TGTGCCAGCAGTGACTCGCCAGGACAGGGAGGACAGCCCCAGCATTTT.

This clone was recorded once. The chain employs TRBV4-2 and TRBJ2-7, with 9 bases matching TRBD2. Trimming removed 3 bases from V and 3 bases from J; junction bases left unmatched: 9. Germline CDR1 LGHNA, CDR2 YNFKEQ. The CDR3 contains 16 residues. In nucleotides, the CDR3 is TGTGCCAGCAGCCACCCTATAGCGGGGGAGGTCTACGAGCAGTACTTC. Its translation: CASSHPIAGEVYEQYF.

CDR3 amino acids: CASRTSGRTYEQYF. The CDR3 nucleotides read TGTGCCAGCAGGACTAGCGGGCGTACCTACGAGCAGTACTTC. This chain links TRBV28 with TRBJ2-7, with 10 nucleotides matching TRBD2. In germline, CDR1 is MDHEN, CDR2 SYDVKM. This CDR3 is 14 amino acids long. The V and J ends lost 6 bases and 2 bases, in that order; junction bases with no gene match: 4.

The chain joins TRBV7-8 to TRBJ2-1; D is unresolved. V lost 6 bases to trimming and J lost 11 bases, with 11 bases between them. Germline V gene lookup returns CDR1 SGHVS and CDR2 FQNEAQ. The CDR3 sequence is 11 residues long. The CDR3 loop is CASSLGEKQFF. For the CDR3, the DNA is TGTGCCAGCAGTCTGGGCGAAAAGCAGTTCTTC.